A selection of T cell receptor beta chains follows, all from one sample in a study of cytomegalovirus exposure and HLA in healthy donors. The repertoire was sequenced with immunoSEQ multiplex PCR; TCRdb's copy has only in-frame clones and lacks some. The sample lists 120,000 or so clones, about 73% occurring once. Source material: PBMCs. These receptors came from a woman aged 40 to 50 in good health and CMV-seronegative. CDR3s include the opening cysteine and the closing phenylalanine or tryptophan. The D gene is left open where the match is weak. Clone size appears in some rows only: once, few, many, or a class for an expanded clone.

d_call | j_call | v_call | clone_size | cdr3_aa | cdr3_nt
TRBD1 | TRBJ2-1 | TRBV7-2 | NA | CASSSDRGQFNEQFF | TGTGCCAGCAGCAGCGACAGGGGGCAGTTTAATGAGCAGTTCTTC
NA | TRBJ2-2 | TRBV2 | NA | CASSEAPAAGIGELFF | TGTGCCAGCAGTGAAGCTCCCGCCGCCGGGATCGGGGAGCTGTTTTTT
NA | TRBJ1-4 | TRBV28 | NA | CASTRTTTNEKLFF | TGTGCCAGCACAAGGACAACGACTAATGAAAAACTGTTTTTT
NA | TRBJ2-5 | TRBV25-1 | few | CASTLAGGETQYF | TGTGCCAGCACCCTCGCAGGGGGGGAGACCCAGTACTTC
TRBD2 | TRBJ2-2 | TRBV7-9 | NA | CSSSLSPGLATGELFF | TGTTCCAGCAGCTTGTCGCCGGGACTAGCTACCGGGGAGCTGTTTTTT
NA | TRBJ1-1 | TRBV5-8 | NA | CASSRFQVRQNTEAFF | TGTGCCAGCAGCCGGTTTCAGGTGAGACAGAACACTGAAGCTTTCTTT
NA | TRBJ1-4 | TRBV7-9 | NA | CASSNRTPTNEKLFF | TGTGCCAGCAGCAATCGGACACCAACTAATGAAAAACTGTTTTTT
NA | TRBJ1-1 | TRBV19 | NA | CASSPRPGSTEAFF | TGTGCCAGTAGTCCCAGACCGGGGAGCACTGAAGCTTTCTTT
NA | TRBJ2-1 | TRBV9 | NA | CASSVFPSVGGTYNEQFF | TGTGCCAGCAGCGTATTCCCTAGCGTGGGAGGGACATACAATGAGCAGTTCTTC
NA | TRBJ2-1 | TRBV18 | NA | CASSPPWAGSRGNEQFF | TGTGCCAGCTCACCACCCTGGGCCGGGTCCAGGGGAAATGAGCAGTTCTTC
NA | TRBJ2-7 | TRBV7-2 | NA | CASSRTGFYEQYF | TGTGCCAGCAGCCGTACAGGGTTCTACGAGCAGTACTTC
TRBD2 | TRBJ2-3 | TRBV5-4 | NA | CASSSGTSGRSDTQYF | TGTGCCAGCAGCTCCGGGACTAGCGGGAGATCAGATACGCAGTATTTT
NA | TRBJ1-1 | TRBV28 | few | CASSRGENTEAFF | TGTGCCAGCAGCCGGGGGGAGAACACTGAAGCTTTCTTT
NA | TRBJ2-3 | TRBV27 | NA | CASSLRRGTDTQYF | TGTGCCAGCAGTTTACGGCGGGGCACAGATACGCAGTATTTT
NA | TRBJ2-5 | TRBV15 | NA | CATSRGSGSRETQYF | TGTGCCACCAGCAGAGGGAGCGGATCTCGAGAGACCCAGTACTTC
NA | TRBJ2-5 | TRBV5-5 | NA | CASSPDSQETQYF | TGTGCCAGCAGCCCGGACAGCCAAGAGACCCAGTACTTC
TRBD2 | TRBJ2-7 | TRBV11-2 | few | CASSLEAAGVGEQYF | TGTGCCAGCAGCCTAGAGGCTGCGGGAGTGGGAGAGCAGTACTTC
NA | TRBJ2-3 | TRBV5-1 | few | CASSLDLGATDTQYF | TGCGCCAGCAGCTTGGATCTAGGGGCCACAGATACGCAGTATTTT
TRBD1 | TRBJ2-1 | TRBV28 | few | CASNRGEGQFF | TGTGCCAGCAACAGGGGTGAGGGTCAGTTCTTC
TRBD1 | TRBJ1-2 | TRBV28 | NA | CASSPSSGTGFTYGYTF | TGTGCCAGCAGTCCCTCATCCGGGACAGGGTTTACTTATGGCTACACCTTC
TRBD1 | TRBJ2-5 | TRBV5-1 | once | CASSPGQGSETQYF | TGCGCCAGCAGCCCCGGACAGGGAAGCGAGACCCAGTACTTC
NA | TRBJ1-1 | TRBV28 | few | CASTFLGDTEAFF | TGTGCCAGCACCTTCCTAGGGGACACTGAAGCTTTCTTT
NA | TRBJ2-5 | TRBV18 | once | CASSHGETQYF | TGTGCCAGCTCACACGGAGAGACCCAGTACTTC
NA | TRBJ1-5 | TRBV9 | NA | CASSYGYGDQPQHF | TGTGCCAGCAGCTACGGGTACGGGGATCAGCCCCAGCATTTT
NA | TRBJ1-5 | TRBV29-1 | once | CSVDLGGSNQPQHF | TGCAGCGTTGATTTAGGGGGTAGCAATCAGCCCCAGCATTTT
NA | TRBJ2-1 | TRBV5-1 | NA | CASSLGRGGRSDNEQFF | TGCGCCAGCAGCTTGGGTCGGGGAGGTCGTAGCGACAATGAGCAGTTCTTC
NA | TRBJ1-3 | TRBV29-1 | once | CSVDAQGKSGNTIYF | TGCAGCGTTGACGCCCAGGGAAAATCTGGAAACACCATATATTTT
NA | TRBJ2-7 | TRBV2 | medium-sized | CASSVAGSFGQYF | TGTGCCAGCAGTGTTGCGGGGTCCTTCGGGCAGTACTTC
TRBD1 | TRBJ2-4 | TRBV6-6 | NA | CAIRTDRKNSQYF | TGTGCCATCCGGACGGACAGGAAAAACAGTCAGTACTTC
NA | TRBJ2-1 | TRBV7-2 | NA | CASANRASSYNEQFF | TGTGCCAGCGCGAACAGGGCTAGCTCCTACAATGAGCAGTTCTTC
NA | TRBJ1-1 | TRBV6-5 | NA | CASSERQPQGEAFF | TGTGCCAGCAGCGAACGACAGCCCCAGGGTGAAGCTTTCTTT
TRBD1 | TRBJ1-5 | TRBV6-6 | once | CASSNGQANQPQHF | TGTGCCAGCAGTAACGGACAGGCGAATCAGCCCCAGCATTTT
TRBD2 | TRBJ2-1 | TRBV5-1 | NA | CASSPLRPSGRNNEQFF | TGCGCCAGCAGCCCACTCCGCCCTAGCGGACGGAACAATGAGCAGTTCTTC
TRBD1 | TRBJ2-5 | TRBV9 | NA | CASGTGTGEGETQYF | TGTGCCAGCGGGACCGGGACAGGGGAGGGAGAGACCCAGTACTTC
TRBD1 | TRBJ2-1 | TRBV5-1 | NA | CASSDPGQGDNEQFF | TGCGCCAGCAGCGATCCGGGACAGGGGGACAATGAGCAGTTCTTC
NA | TRBJ2-3 | TRBV28 | NA | CASSLPGSGTDTQYF | TGTGCCAGCAGTTTACCAGGGTCCGGCACAGATACGCAGTATTTT
TRBD2 | TRBJ2-1 | TRBV5-3 | NA | CARFGRDNEQFF | TGTGCCAGGTTTGGGAGGGACAATGAGCAGTTCTTC
TRBD2 | TRBJ2-3 | TRBV27 | once | CASSVLAFTTDTQYF | TGTGCCAGCAGCGTACTAGCGTTCACAACAGATACGCAGTATTTT
NA | TRBJ2-1 | TRBV18 | NA | CASSPPSGMGEQFF | TGTGCCAGCTCACCACCGTCCGGGATGGGAGAGCAGTTCTTC
NA | TRBJ2-5 | TRBV9 | NA | CASSVAGYQETQYF | TGTGCCAGCAGCGTAGCAGGGTACCAAGAGACCCAGTACTTC
TRBD1 | TRBJ1-2 | TRBV7-9 | NA | CASGDRGLYGYTF | TGTGCCAGCGGGGACAGGGGTCTCTATGGCTACACCTTC
NA | TRBJ1-2 | TRBV7-6 | few | CASSSRLGSNYGYTF | TGTGCCAGCAGCTCCCGACTGGGGAGTAACTATGGCTACACCTTC
NA | TRBJ2-1 | TRBV25-1 | NA | CASSARQEEGSYNEQFF | TGTGCCAGCAGTGCCAGGCAAGAGGAGGGTTCCTACAATGAGCAGTTCTTC
TRBD1 | TRBJ1-1 | TRBV5-6 | NA | CASSLRTGMNTEAFF | TGTGCCAGCAGCTTAAGGACAGGTATGAACACTGAAGCTTTCTTT
NA | TRBJ1-4 | TRBV6-5 | NA | CASSYTAGDEKLFF | TGTGCCAGCAGTTACACAGCCGGGGATGAAAAACTGTTTTTT
NA | TRBJ2-7 | TRBV4-1 | NA | CASSQDSYYEQYF | TGCGCCAGCAGCCAAGATTCCTACTACGAGCAGTACTTC
TRBD2 | TRBJ2-2 | TRBV5-1 | NA | CASSETSEAGELFF | TGCGCCAGCAGCGAGACTAGCGAAGCCGGGGAGCTGTTTTTT
TRBD1 | TRBJ1-5 | TRBV5-6 | NA | CASSSRTGNQPQHF | TGTGCCAGCAGCTCCCGGACAGGGAATCAGCCCCAGCATTTT
NA | TRBJ2-7 | TRBV5-1 | NA | CASSSGEVEQYF | TGCGCCAGCAGCTCCGGCGAGGTCGAGCAGTACTTC
NA | TRBJ1-5 | TRBV11-2 | NA | CASSLGRVQPQHF | TGTGCCAGCAGCTTGGGGCGCGTTCAGCCCCAGCATTTT
TRBD1 | TRBJ2-2 | TRBV11-2 | NA | CASSKTGTGVPGELFF | TGTGCCAGCAGCAAAACCGGGACAGGGGTTCCCGGGGAGCTGTTTTTT
NA | TRBJ2-7 | TRBV27 | NA | CASSLVGVGYEQYF | TGTGCCAGCAGTTTAGTAGGGGTAGGCTACGAGCAGTACTTC
NA | TRBJ1-3 | TRBV28 | NA | CASSYGSSGNTIYF | TGTGCCAGCAGTTACGGGAGCTCTGGAAACACCATATATTTT
TRBD1 | TRBJ1-4 | TRBV2 | NA | CASGDRDATNEKLFF | TGTGCCAGCGGGGACAGGGATGCAACTAATGAAAAACTGTTTTTT
TRBD1 | TRBJ2-2 | TRBV28 | NA | CASSPGTGNTGELFF | TGTGCCAGCAGTCCCGGGACAGGGAACACCGGGGAGCTGTTTTTT
NA | TRBJ2-4 | TRBV18 | once | CASSPPSGVGDIQYF | TGTGCCAGCTCACCACCTTCCGGAGTCGGGGACATTCAGTACTTC
NA | TRBJ2-2 | TRBV27 | few | CASSLRVNTGELFF | TGTGCCAGCAGTTTACGAGTGAACACCGGGGAGCTGTTTTTT